This is a list of T cell receptor beta chains from one sample in a study of PD-L1 blockade in urothelial cancer. Method: immunoSEQ multiplex PCR; TCRdb's copy keeps in-frame clones and lacks some. In the table there are roughly 16,000 clones, about nine tenths of which are singletons. Sequences were derived from PBMCs, sampled around atezolizumab (anti-PD-L1) treatment. The receptors here all came from a man aged 50 or older with urothelial cancer. The CDR3 runs from the conserved cysteine through the conserved F or W. A D gene is named only where the DNA matches it firmly. The listing skips clone size in some rows; elsewhere it reads once, few, many or a size class.

TRBJ1-2 - - TRBV11-2 TGTGCCAGCAGCTCGAAAACAACAGAGTATTATGGCTACACCTTC CASSSKTTEYYGYTF
TRBJ2-1 TRBD2 - TRBV4-3 TGCGCCAGCAGCCAAGGGACAATTCTCACTAGCGGGACTTACTACAATGAGCAGTTCTTC CASSQGTILTSGTYYNEQFF
TRBJ2-7 - - TRBV7-2 TGTGCCAGCAGCCTAGAATTTCCCTACGAGCAGTACTTC CASSLEFPYEQYF
TRBJ2-1 TRBD2 - TRBV27 TGTGCCAGCAGACCCACCGAGGAACTAGCGGGGGGGCTCAATGAGCAGTTCTTC CASRPTEELAGGLNEQFF
TRBJ2-5 - - TRBV10-3 TGTGCCATCAGTGTGATCGCAGGGCTTCAAGAGACCCAGTACTTC CAISVIAGLQETQYF
TRBJ2-7 TRBD1 - TRBV2 TGTGCCAGCAGTGAGGGAGGTCAGGGGGCGCGCGAGCAGTACTTC CASSEGGQGAREQYF
TRBJ1-4 - - TRBV19 TGTGCCAGTAGTATAATCCCGACAACTGAAAAACTGTTTTTT CASSIIPTTEKLFF
TRBJ1-2 TRBD1 once TRBV9 TGTGCCAGCAGCGTAAGCCAATACAGGGGTCGGGGCTACACCTTC CASSVSQYRGRGYTF
TRBJ1-1 - - TRBV30 TGTGCCTGGTTGTCAGTTGAAGCTTTCTTT CAWLSVEAFF
TRBJ2-2 - - TRBV28 TGTGCCAGCAGTTCCCGGAGGTGGCAGGTGGATGCCGGGGAGCTGTTTTTT CASSSRRWQVDAGELFF
TRBJ1-3 TRBD1 few TRBV11-3 TGTGCCAGCAGCCCTGGACAGGGACCTGGAAACACCATATATTTT CASSPGQGPGNTIYF
TRBJ2-1 - - TRBV10-3 TGTGCCATCAGTGGGCAGTCCTCTTACAATGAGCAGTTCTTC CAISGQSSYNEQFF
TRBJ1-5 TRBD1 - TRBV7-9 TGTGCCAGCAGCGGGGACAGCAGCAATCAGCCCCAGCATTTT CASSGDSSNQPQHF
TRBJ2-1 - - TRBV2 TGTGCCAGCAGTGAAAGCGGCCTGCCTGATAAGTACAATGAGCAGTTCTTC CASSESGLPDKYNEQFF
TRBJ2-1 TRBD2 - TRBV6-1 TGTGCCAGCAGTGGGCTAGCGGGAGGATATGAGCAGTTCTTC CASSGLAGGYEQFF
TRBJ2-1 TRBD1 - TRBV19 TGTGCCAGTAGTATCGGACAGGGTGAGCAGTTCTTC CASSIGQGEQFF
TRBJ2-1 - - TRBV14 TGTGCCAGCAGCCAAGCCAACTCCTACAATGAGCAGTTCTTC CASSQANSYNEQFF
TRBJ1-2 - - TRBV18 TGTGCCAGCTCACCACCCGGGGGGGGGACCCTCTATGGCTACACCTTC CASSPPGGGTLYGYTF
TRBJ2-7 - - TRBV27 TGTGCCAGCAACAAAATTGGGGGGTTTAGCTCCTACGAGCAGTACTTC CASNKIGGFSSYEQYF
TRBJ2-5 - - TRBV7-6 TGTGCCAGCAGCAACGTACCCCTTCCCCCGGCCCAGTACTTC CASSNVPLPPAQYF
TRBJ2-1 - - TRBV4-1 TGCGCCAGCAGCCAAGAAATCCTAGCCGTGCAGTTCTTC CASSQEILAVQFF
TRBJ2-2 TRBD2 - TRBV2 TGTGCCAGCAGTTCGGGACTAGCGGGGGGGCCAAAAACCGGGGAGCTGTTTTTT CASSSGLAGGPKTGELFF
TRBJ1-1 - - TRBV28 TGTGCCAGCAGTTTATTCCCAGGGAGGGCTTTCTTT CASSLFPGRAFF
TRBJ1-2 - - TRBV21-1 TGTGCCAGCAGCAGGGACAGTTCTAACTATGGCTACACCTTC CASSRDSSNYGYTF
TRBJ1-3 - - TRBV7-6 TGTGCCAGCAGCTTAGCCCCGGGTACGACTTCTGGAAACACCATATATTTT CASSLAPGTTSGNTIYF
TRBJ2-1 - - TRBV30 TGTGCCTGGACCTACCTGACTTTTGAGCAGTTCTTC CAWTYLTFEQFF
TRBJ1-1 TRBD1 few TRBV4-1 TGCGCCAGCAGCCAAGATGTCCAGGGGGTCACTGAAGCTTTCTTT CASSQDVQGVTEAFF
TRBJ2-1 TRBD2 - TRBV7-9 TGTGCCAGCAGCGTCTGGACTAGCGGGCGTAATAATGAGCAGTTCTTC CASSVWTSGRNNEQFF
TRBJ2-5 - - TRBV19 TGTGCCAGTAGCGGGCGGGCAAAAGAGACCCAGTACTTC CASSGRAKETQYF